The clone carrying this TCR beta chain was observed many times. The antigen is not known. MiXCR, run by TCRdb on the 5' RACE reads, gives a single entry per CDR3 protein. This sample has around 770,000 distinct CDR3 sequences, with approximately 12% found just once. The data belong to a study of CD8 T cells in ankylosing spondylitis. Study-wide results and caveats: Roughly eight highly homologous variants made up a TCR beta motif that seemed to typify ankylosing spondylitis blood. Significant enrichment of disease-linked clones was reported in matched ankylosing spondylitis synovial fluid.

The sample consisted of blood, either unsorted or a sorted T cell fraction (not recorded which). This TCR was recovered from a male donor with ankylosing spondylitis.

CDR3 amino acids: CSASRSKLDRGPRETQYF. CDR3 nucleotides: TGCAGTGCTAGCCGCAGTAAATTAGACAGGGGGCCTCGAGAGACCCAGTACTTC. V usage is TRBV20-1 and J usage is TRBJ2-5; 10 bases align to TRBD1. There are 18 residues in the CDR3. Trimming took 3 bases from V and 4 from J; bases not matched to a gene: 17. Germline V gene lookup returns CDR1 DFQATT and CDR2 SNEGSKA (reference sequence).